A selection of T cell receptor beta chains follows, all from one sample in a study of shared clonotypes between healthy human individuals. TCRdb's table, derived via immunoSEQ multiplex PCR, lists solely in-frame clones and lacks some. The table lists approximately 1.9 million clones, 90% to 95% of them singletons. Specimen: naive CD8+ T cells from PBMCs. These receptors all stem from a young man in good health. Some clones in this sample may be carry-over from other donors' samples. Each CDR3 is given with its conserved first and last residue. The order of the fields is CDR3 DNA, CDR3 protein, V gene, clone size, D gene, J gene. A D gene is named only where the DNA matches it firmly. The listing skips clone size in some rows; elsewhere it reads once, few, many or a size class.

TGTGCCAGCAGCTTAGGTCTCGGGAGGGCCTACAATGAGCAGTTCTTC | CASSLGLGRAYNEQFF | TRBV11-2 | - | TRBD2 | TRBJ2-1
TGTGCCAGCAACGGGAGGCTCCATAGCACAGATACGCAGTATTTT | CASNGRLHSTDTQYF | TRBV6-1 | - | TRBD2 | TRBJ2-3
TGCGCCAGCAGCCAAGATCCGGTGGGGGAGCAGTACTTC | CASSQDPVGEQYF | TRBV4-3 | - | - | TRBJ2-7
TGTGCCAGCAGTGAGGCTAGCAGCCACAATGAGCAGTTCTTC | CASSEASSHNEQFF | TRBV6-4 | - | - | TRBJ2-1
TGTGCCAGTCACCAAGGATTAGGGACTGAAGCTTTCTTT | CASHQGLGTEAFF | TRBV27 | - | - | TRBJ1-1
TGTGCCACCAGCAGGCTGGCTGTCCATGAGCAGTTCTTC | CATSRLAVHEQFF | TRBV15 | few | - | TRBJ2-1
TGTGCCAGCAGCATATGGCCGGGACAGGATAATAATGAAAAACTGTTTTTT | CASSIWPGQDNNEKLFF | TRBV7-3 | - | TRBD1 | TRBJ1-4
TGCGCCAGCAGCCAAGATAGTCGAGCGGGAGTCACAGATACGCAGTATTTT | CASSQDSRAGVTDTQYF | TRBV4-3 | - | TRBD2 | TRBJ2-3
TGTGCCAGCAGCCAAACCCGACAGGGGGCAGTGTCCTACGAGCAGTACTTC | CASSQTRQGAVSYEQYF | TRBV7-9 | - | TRBD1 | TRBJ2-7
TGTGCCAGCAGACTCACAGGGGGCTCCTACGAGCAGTACTTC | CASRLTGGSYEQYF | TRBV28 | - | TRBD1 | TRBJ2-7